Sequencing of this TCR beta chain was carried out in a study of T cell responses to AZD1222 COVID-19 vaccine. Study-wide points: Donors in the cohort were predominantly white British and more often female, and clonal diversity was possibly underestimated.

Profiling relied on immunoSEQ multiplex PCR, and the TCRdb table lists in-frame clones only, not all of them. This table holds approximately 180,000 clones, around nine tenths found once. Germline V gives CDR1 MDHEN, CDR2 SYDVKM. J lost 6 bases, V lost 3 bases, and 3 bases had no gene match. CDR3 length: 14 amino acids. Comments on this clone: Its antigen is still unknown.

This chain uses TRBV28 with TRBJ2-1, with 9 bases that match TRBD2. The TCR sequence derives from an adult in good health. Sequencing used peripheral blood, obtained on day 0 of AZD1222 vaccination. The chain's CDR3 is CASSLLAGTNEQFF. The CDR3 coding sequence is TGTGCCAGCAGTTTGCTAGCGGGGACCAATGAGCAGTTCTTC.